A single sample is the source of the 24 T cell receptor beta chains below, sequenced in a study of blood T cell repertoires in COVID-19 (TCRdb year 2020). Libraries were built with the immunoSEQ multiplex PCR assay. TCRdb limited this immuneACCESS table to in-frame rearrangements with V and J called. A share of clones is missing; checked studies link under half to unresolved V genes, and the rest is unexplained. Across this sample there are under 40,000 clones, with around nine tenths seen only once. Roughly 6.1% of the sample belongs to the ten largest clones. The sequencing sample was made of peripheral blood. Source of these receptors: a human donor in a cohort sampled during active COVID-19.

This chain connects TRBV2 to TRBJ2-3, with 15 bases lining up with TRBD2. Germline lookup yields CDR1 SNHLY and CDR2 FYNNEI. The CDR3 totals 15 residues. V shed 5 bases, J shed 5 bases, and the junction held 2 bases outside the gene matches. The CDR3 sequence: CASSKGLAGGDTQYF. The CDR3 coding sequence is TGTGCCAGCAGTAAGGGACTAGCGGGGGGAGATACGCAGTATTTT.

The CDR3 sequence: CASSLSRDNEQFF. The CDR3 bases are TGTGCCAGCAGCTTAAGCAGGGATAATGAGCAGTTCTTC. V gene TRBV7-2 combines with J gene TRBJ2-1; a possible D gene is TRBD1 (5 bases). The CDR3 is 13 residues long. Per the germline V gene, CDR1 is SGHTA and CDR2 is FQGNSA. The V gene lost 2 bases and the J gene lost 7 bases, with 9 bases spanning the gap.

CDR3: CASYSGNGELFF. Here the CDR3 DNA reads TGTGCCAGCTATTCGGGAAACGGGGAGCTGTTTTTT. The chain uses TRBV18 and TRBJ2-2; D perhaps matches TRBD2 (5 bases). V was clipped by 7 bases and J by 7 bases, with 10 bases between them. CDR1 KGHSH and CDR2 LQKENI come from the germline V gene. This CDR3 contains 12 residues.

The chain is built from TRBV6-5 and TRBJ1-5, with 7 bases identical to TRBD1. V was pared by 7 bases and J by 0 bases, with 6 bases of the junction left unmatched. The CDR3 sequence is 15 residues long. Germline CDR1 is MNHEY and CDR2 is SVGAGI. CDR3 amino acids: CASNRDRNSNQPQHF. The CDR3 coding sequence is TGTGCCAGCAACCGGGACAGAAATAGCAATCAGCCCCAGCATTTT.

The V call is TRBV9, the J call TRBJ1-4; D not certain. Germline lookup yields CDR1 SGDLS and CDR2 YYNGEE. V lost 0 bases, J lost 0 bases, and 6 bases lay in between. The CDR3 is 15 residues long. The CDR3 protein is CASSVGGATNEKLFF. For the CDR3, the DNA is TGTGCCAGCAGCGTAGGGGGAGCAACTAATGAAAAACTGTTTTTT.

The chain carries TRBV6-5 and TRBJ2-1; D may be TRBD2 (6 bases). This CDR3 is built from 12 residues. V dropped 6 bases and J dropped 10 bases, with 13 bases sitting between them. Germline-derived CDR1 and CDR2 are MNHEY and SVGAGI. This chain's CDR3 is CASRPSGGEQFF. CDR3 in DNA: TGTGCCAGCAGGCCCAGTGGGGGGGAGCAGTTCTTC.

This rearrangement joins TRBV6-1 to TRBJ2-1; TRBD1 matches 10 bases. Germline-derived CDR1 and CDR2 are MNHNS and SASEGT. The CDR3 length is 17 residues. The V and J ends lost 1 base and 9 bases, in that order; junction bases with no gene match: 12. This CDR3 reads CASSEEKTGGRGVEQFF. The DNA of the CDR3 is TGTGCCAGCAGTGAAGAGAAGACAGGGGGCCGGGGGGTTGAGCAGTTCTTC.

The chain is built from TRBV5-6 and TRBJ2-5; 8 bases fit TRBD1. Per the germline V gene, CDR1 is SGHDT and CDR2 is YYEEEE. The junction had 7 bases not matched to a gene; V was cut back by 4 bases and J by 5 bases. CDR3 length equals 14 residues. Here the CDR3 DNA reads TGTGCCAGCAGCGGGACAGGTGAATGGGAGACCCAGTACTTC. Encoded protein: CASSGTGEWETQYF.

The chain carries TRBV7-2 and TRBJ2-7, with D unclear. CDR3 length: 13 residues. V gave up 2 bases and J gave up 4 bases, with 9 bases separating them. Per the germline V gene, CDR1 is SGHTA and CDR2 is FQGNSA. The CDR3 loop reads CASSLFVAYEQYF. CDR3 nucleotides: TGTGCCAGCAGCTTATTCGTGGCTTACGAGCAGTACTTC.

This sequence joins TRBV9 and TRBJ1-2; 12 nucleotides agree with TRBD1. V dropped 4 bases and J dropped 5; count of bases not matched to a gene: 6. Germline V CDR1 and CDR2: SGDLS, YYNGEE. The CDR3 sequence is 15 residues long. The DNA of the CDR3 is TGTGCCAGCAGCCTGGGGACAGGGGGCTGGTATGGCTACACCTTC. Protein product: CASSLGTGGWYGYTF.

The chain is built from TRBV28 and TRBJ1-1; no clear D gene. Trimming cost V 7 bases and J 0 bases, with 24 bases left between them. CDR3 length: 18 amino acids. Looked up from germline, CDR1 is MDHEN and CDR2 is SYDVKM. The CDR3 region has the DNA TGTGCCAGCACTCAAACGGGTCGGAGCTTACACTTGAACACTGAAGCTTTCTTT. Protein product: CASTQTGRSLHLNTEAFF.

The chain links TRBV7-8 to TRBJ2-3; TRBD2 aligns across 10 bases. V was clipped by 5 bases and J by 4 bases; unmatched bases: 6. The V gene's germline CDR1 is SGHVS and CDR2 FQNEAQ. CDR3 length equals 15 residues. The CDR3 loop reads CASSTRAGGADTQYF. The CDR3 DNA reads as TGTGCCAGCAGCACCCGAGCGGGAGGGGCAGATACGCAGTATTTT.

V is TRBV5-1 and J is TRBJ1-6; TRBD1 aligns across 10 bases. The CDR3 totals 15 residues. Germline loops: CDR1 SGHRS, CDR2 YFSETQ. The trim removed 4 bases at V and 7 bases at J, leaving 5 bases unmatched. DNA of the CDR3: TGCGCCAGCAGCCCCCCGGGACAGGGGAATTCACCCCTCCACTTT. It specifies CASSPPGQGNSPLHF.

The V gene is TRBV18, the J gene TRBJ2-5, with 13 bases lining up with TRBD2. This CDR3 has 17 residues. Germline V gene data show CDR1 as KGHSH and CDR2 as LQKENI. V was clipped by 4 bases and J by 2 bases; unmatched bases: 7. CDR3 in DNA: TGTGCCAGCTCACGATCGACTAGCGGGGGGACTCAAGAGACCCAGTACTTC. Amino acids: CASSRSTSGGTQETQYF. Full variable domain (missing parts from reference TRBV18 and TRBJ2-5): NAGVMQNPRHLVRRRGQEARLRCSPMKGHSHVYWYRQLPEEGLKFMVYLQKENIIDESGMPKERFSAEFPKEGPSILRIQQVVRGDSAAYFCASSRSTSGGTQETQYFGPGTRLLVL.

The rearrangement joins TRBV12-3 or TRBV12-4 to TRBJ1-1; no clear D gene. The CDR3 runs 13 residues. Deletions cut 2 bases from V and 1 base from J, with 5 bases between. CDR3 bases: TGTGCCAGCAGTTTACACGGGAACACTGAAGCTTTCTTT. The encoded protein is CASSLHGNTEAFF.

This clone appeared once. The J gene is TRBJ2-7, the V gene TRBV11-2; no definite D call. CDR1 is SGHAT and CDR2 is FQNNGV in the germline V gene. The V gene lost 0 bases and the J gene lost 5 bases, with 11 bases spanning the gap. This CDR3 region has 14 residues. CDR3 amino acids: CASSLDLRGNEQYF. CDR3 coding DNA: TGTGCCAGCAGCTTAGATTTGAGAGGTAACGAGCAGTACTTC. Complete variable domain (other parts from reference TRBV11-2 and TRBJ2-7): EAGVAQSPRYKIIEKRQSVAFWCNPISGHATLYWYQQILGQGPKLLIQFQNNGVVDDSQLPKDRFSAERLKGVDSTLKIQPAKLEDSAVYLCASSLDLRGNEQYFGPGTRLTVT.

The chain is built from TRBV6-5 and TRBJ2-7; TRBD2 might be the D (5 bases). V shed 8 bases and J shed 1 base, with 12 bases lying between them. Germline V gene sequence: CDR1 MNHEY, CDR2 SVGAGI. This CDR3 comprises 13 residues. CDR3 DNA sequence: TGTGCCAGCTCCAAGTCGGGATCCTACGAGCAGTACTTC. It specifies CASSKSGSYEQYF.

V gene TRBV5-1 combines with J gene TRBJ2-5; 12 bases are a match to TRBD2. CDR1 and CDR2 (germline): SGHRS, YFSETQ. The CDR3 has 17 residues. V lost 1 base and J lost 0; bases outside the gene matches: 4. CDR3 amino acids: CASSLTGTSGYQETQYF. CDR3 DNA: TGCGCCAGCAGCTTGACCGGGACTAGCGGGTACCAAGAGACCCAGTACTTC.

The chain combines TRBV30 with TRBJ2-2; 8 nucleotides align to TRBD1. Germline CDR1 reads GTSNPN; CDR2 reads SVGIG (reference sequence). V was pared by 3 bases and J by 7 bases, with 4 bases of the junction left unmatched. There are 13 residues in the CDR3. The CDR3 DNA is TGTGCCTGGAGCAGGGGGCAAGTCGGGGAGCTGTTTTTT. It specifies CAWSRGQVGELFF.

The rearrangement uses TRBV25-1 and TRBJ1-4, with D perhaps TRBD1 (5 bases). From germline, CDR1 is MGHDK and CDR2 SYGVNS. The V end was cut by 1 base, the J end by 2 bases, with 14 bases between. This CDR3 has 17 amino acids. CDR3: CASSELGRDRTNEKLFF. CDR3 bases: TGTGCCAGCAGTGAATTGGGCAGGGATCGGACTAATGAAAAACTGTTTTTT. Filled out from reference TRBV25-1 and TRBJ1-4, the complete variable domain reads EADIYQTPRYLVIGTGKKITLECSQTMGHDKMYWYQQDPGMELHLIHYSYGVNSTEKGDLSSESTVSRIRTEHFPLTLESARPSHTSQYLCASSELGRDRTNEKLFFGSGTQLSVL.

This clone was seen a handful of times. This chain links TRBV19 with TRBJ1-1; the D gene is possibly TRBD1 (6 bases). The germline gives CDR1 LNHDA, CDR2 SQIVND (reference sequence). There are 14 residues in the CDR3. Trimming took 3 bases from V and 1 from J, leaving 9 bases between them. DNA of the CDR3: TGTGCCAGTAGTATTCTACAGGGGAACACTGAAGCTTTCTTT. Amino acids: CASSILQGNTEAFF. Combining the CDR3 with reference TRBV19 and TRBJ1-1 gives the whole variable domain DGGITQSPKYLFRKEGQNVTLSCEQNLNHDAMYWYRQDPGQGLRLIYYSQIVNDFQKGDIAEGYSVSREKKESFPLTVTSAQKNPTAFYLCASSILQGNTEAFFGQGTRLTVV.

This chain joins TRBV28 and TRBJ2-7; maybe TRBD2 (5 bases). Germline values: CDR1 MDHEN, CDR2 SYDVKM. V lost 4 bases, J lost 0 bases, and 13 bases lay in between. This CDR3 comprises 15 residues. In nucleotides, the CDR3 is TGTGCCAGCAGTTCGTCAAGCGGAAGCTCCTACGAGCAGTACTTC. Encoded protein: CASSSSSGSSYEQYF.

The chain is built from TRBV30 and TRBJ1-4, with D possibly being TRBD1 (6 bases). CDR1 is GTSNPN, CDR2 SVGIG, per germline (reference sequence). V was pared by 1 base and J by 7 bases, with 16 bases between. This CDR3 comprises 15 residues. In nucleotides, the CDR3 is TGTGCCTGGAGTGGAGGGGGGGGAAGTGGTGAAAAACTGTTTTTT. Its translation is CAWSGGGGSGEKLFF.

CDR3: CASSPRTDSYEQYF. The CDR3 nucleotides are TGTGCCAGCTCACCCCGGACAGATTCCTACGAGCAGTACTTC. This chain joins TRBV18 and TRBJ2-7, with a weak D call TRBD1 (6 bases). Germline CDR1 reads KGHSH; CDR2 reads LQKENI. CDR3 length equals 14 residues. V shed 3 bases and J shed 1 base, with 10 bases lying between them.